This T cell receptor beta chain was found in a study of cytomegalovirus exposure and HLA in healthy donors. Points from the study as a whole: Altogether, 170 or so TCR beta chains were recorded as cytomegalovirus-associated.

The table came from immunoSEQ multiplex PCR; TCRdb's copy has only in-frame clones and leaves some out. The sample comprises 150,000 to 200,000 clones, around 84% of which are singletons, and roughly 15% rests with the top ten. The V gene end was trimmed by 4 bases and the J gene end by 0 bases; junction bases not matched to a gene: 12. The CDR3 has 18 residues. Germline loops: CDR1 SGHDT, CDR2 YYEEEE. The donors formed part of the 120-subject validation cohort, distinct from the roughly 630-subject first cohort. Notes on this clone: Its antigen is unidentified.

The TCR was taken from a man younger than 35 in good health and CMV-seropositive. The chain has TRBV5-6 and TRBJ1-5; TRBD1 matches 8 bases. Sequenced material: PBMCs. As DNA, the CDR3 is TGTGCCAGCAGCGCCTACAGGACAGGGTCTCTTAGCAATCAGCCCCAGCATTTT. It codes for CASSAYRTGSLSNQPQHF. The variable domain in full, completed from reference TRBV5-6 and TRBJ1-5, reads DAGVTQSPTHLIKTRGQQVTLRCSPKSGHDTVSWYQQALGQGPQFIFQYYEEEERQRGNFPDRFSGHQFPNYSSELNVNALLLGDSALYLCASSAYRTGSLSNQPQHFGDGTRLSIL.